This TCR beta chain originates from a study of blood T cell repertoires in COVID-19. In the study overall: COVID-19 samples collected from the United States, Italy and Spain covered acute and convalescent phases. Sample material is recorded as cDNA or gDNA derived from T cells, B-cell-depleted T cells, or PBMCs.

The V gene lost 4 bases and the J gene lost 3 bases, with 5 bases spanning the gap. The CDR3 sequence is 12 residues long. The germline gives CDR1 SNHLY, CDR2 FYNNEI. In the authors' methods: Amplification of reference gene primers was used by the study to estimate nucleated cell counts. The data were produced by immunoSEQ multiplex PCR, yet TCRdb's version contains in-frame clones alone and is incomplete. That table gives V, J and clone size, and the DNA gave D and trimming. The data show some 250,000 clones, around 85% seen once. V gene TRBV2 combines with J gene TRBJ2-3; D call uncertain. Sequencing input: peripheral blood. The TCR sequence derives from a woman aged 25-40 years who had recovered from COVID-19. The CDR3 nucleotides are TGTGCCAGCAGTGTATCTACAGATACGCAGTATTTT. This sequence encodes CASSVSTDTQYF.